Shown below are 8 T cell receptor beta chains from a single sample sequenced in a study of T-cell reconstitution after alpha-beta-depleted transplantation in children. TCRbeta library preparation incorporated unique molecular identifiers. TCRdb itself ran the PCR reads through MiXCR, one entry per CDR3 protein. The sample includes around 440,000 distinct CDR3 sequences, under 12% seen only once; the top ten take just over 2%. The sequencing here drew on PBMCs, taken before TCRalphabeta/CD19-depleted stem cell transplant. The source of these receptors is a child aged 2 to 15 with inherited bone marrow failure, due to receive a stem cell transplant.

This clonotype has at least ten counts. At one boundary the junction diverges from the germline segment, which might be a read error. V gene TRBV5-1 combines with J gene TRBJ1-1; 7 positions match TRBD1. The CDR3 is 15 amino acids. Germline V gene data show CDR1 as SGHRS and CDR2 as YFSETQ. CDR3 sequence (DNA): TGCCCCAGCAGCTTAACCGACAGGGTGAACACTGAAGCTTTCTTT. Protein sequence: CPSSLTDRVNTEAFF.

This clonotype was observed a few times. The chain has TRBV7-8 and TRBJ2-3, with D maybe TRBD1 (6 bases). CDR1 and CDR2 from the germline V gene are SGHVS and FQNEAQ. V shed 5 bases and J shed 4 bases, with 22 bases lying between them. The CDR3 length is 17 residues. Here the CDR3 DNA reads TGTGCCAGCAGCACCTACCGGGACACCCCACTGCCAGATACGCAGTATTTT. This encodes CASSTYRDTPLPDTQYF.

This clonotype was counted at least ten times. This sequence joins TRBV29-1 and TRBJ2-7, with 8 bases that match TRBD1. Trimming removed 4 bases from V and 2 bases from J; junction bases left unmatched: 7. The CDR3 has 14 amino acids. Germline assignment: CDR1 SQVTM and CDR2 ANQGSEA. The CDR3 DNA sequence: TGCAGCGTTGCTATGACAGGGGATCCCTACGAGCAGTACTTC. This translates into CSVAMTGDPYEQYF.

This clonotype was observed many times. V and J are TRBV20-1 and TRBJ2-5; D possibly corresponds to TRBD2 (5 bases). V gave up 3 bases and J gave up 5 bases, with 16 bases separating them. CDR3 length: 14 amino acids. Per the germline V gene, CDR1 is DFQATT and CDR2 is SNEGSKA (reference sequence). The CDR3 reads CSASSGLRVETQYF. The CDR3 region has the DNA TGCAGTGCTAGTTCTGGACTCCGGGTGGAGACCCAGTACTTC.

This clonotype was detected many times. V is TRBV7-8 and J is TRBJ2-2; 8 bases map to TRBD1. The CDR3 runs to 15 residues. Germline CDR1 reads SGHVS; CDR2 reads FQNEAQ. The ends lost 5 bases at V and 1 base at J; junction bases unmatched: 3. In DNA form, the CDR3 reads TGTGCCAGCAGCCCGACAGGGGTGAACACCGGGGAGCTGTTTTTT. The encoded protein is CASSPTGVNTGELFF.

This clonotype was recorded at least ten times. The chain joins TRBV20-1 to TRBJ1-2, with 7 bases fitting TRBD1. CDR3 length: 16 residues. Per germline, CDR1 DFQATT and CDR2 SNEGSKA (reference sequence). V gave up 0 bases and J gave up 2 bases; unmatched junction bases: 9. This CDR3 reads CSARDGQAQFNYGYTF. The CDR3 bases are TGCAGTGCTAGAGACGGACAGGCCCAATTCAACTATGGCTACACCTTC.

This clonotype was counted only a few times. The chain has TRBV5-1 and TRBJ2-1; D might be TRBD2 (5 bases). Germline loops: CDR1 SGHRS, CDR2 YFSETQ. Trimming took 7 bases from V and 5 from J, leaving 13 bases between them. The CDR3 is made up of 13 amino acids. This chain's CDR3 is CASRATGNNEQFF. In DNA, the CDR3 is TGCGCCAGCCGGGCCACCGGGAACAATGAGCAGTTCTTC.

In its sample, this clonotype was seen many times. The rearrangement uses TRBV20-1 and TRBJ2-7; 7 bases map to TRBD2. The germline V gene encodes CDR1 DFQATT and CDR2 SNEGSKA (reference sequence). The CDR3 covers 14 residues. Germline trimming cut 1 base from V and 3 bases from J; bases unmatched to any gene: 6. CDR3: CSARGTRRNYEQYF. In DNA form, the CDR3 reads TGCAGTGCTAGAGGGACTAGACGGAACTACGAGCAGTACTTC.